A selection of T cell receptor beta chains follows, all from one sample in a study of blood T cell repertoires in COVID-19. Sequencing was performed with immunoSEQ multiplex PCR; in TCRdb, only in-frame clones are kept and a portion is missing. The sample includes about 83,000 clones, around 87% of them seen just once. The sample consisted of peripheral blood. Receptor source: an elderly man with active or convalescent COVID-19. CDR3s include the opening cysteine and the closing phenylalanine or tryptophan. A D gene is named only where the DNA matches it firmly. Clone size is shown for a subset of rows, as once, few, many or a class of expanded clone.

V	J	size	D	DNA	CDR3
TRBV5-1	TRBJ2-5	-	TRBD2	TGCGCCAGCAGCTGGCAGGAGCGGGGGGAGACCCAGTACTTC	CASSWQERGETQYF
TRBV19	TRBJ1-2	-	-	TGTGCCAGTAGCCGGTACAACGAATCGATCCGGGGAGGCTATGGCTACACCTTC	CASSRYNESIRGGYGYTF
TRBV4-2	TRBJ2-3	-	-	TGTGCCAGCAGCCAATCTTTTGGGGTGGGGGGGCCGGATACGCAGTATTTT	CASSQSFGVGGPDTQYF
TRBV27	TRBJ2-1	few	-	TGTGCCAGCAGGGGCCGGGGAAAGGGCAATGAGCAGTTCTTC	CASRGRGKGNEQFF
TRBV9	TRBJ2-2	-	TRBD1	TGTGCCAGCAGGGGGACAGTGTCGGGACCCGGGGAGCTGTTTTTT	CASRGTVSGPGELFF
TRBV11-2	TRBJ1-4	-	TRBD1	TGTGCCAGCAGCTACGGACAGGGGACAACTAATGAAAAACTGTTTTTT	CASSYGQGTTNEKLFF
TRBV19	TRBJ1-1	-	-	TGTGCCAGTAGTATACAGGGTGTGAACACTGAAGCTTTCTTT	CASSIQGVNTEAFF
TRBV27	TRBJ2-1	-	TRBD2	TGTGCCAGCAGCCGGGACTACTTTAATGAGCAGTTCTTC	CASSRDYFNEQFF
TRBV3-1/TRBV3-2	TRBJ2-1	-	TRBD2	TGTGCCAGCAGCTCTAGAGGCGGGAGCTCCTACAATGAGCAGTTCTTC	CASSSRGGSSYNEQFF
TRBV12-1	TRBJ1-6	-	-	TGTGCCAGCCCCCCCCCGAATTCACCCCTCCACTTT	CASPPPNSPLHF
TRBV5-1	TRBJ1-1	-	-	TGCGCCAGCAGCCCGCGGGGCCCGGACACTGAAGCTTTCTTT	CASSPRGPDTEAFF
TRBV6-6	TRBJ2-2	-	TRBD1	TGTGCCAGCAGAACCTTATACAGGGGAGACACCGGGGAGCTGTTTTTT	CASRTLYRGDTGELFF
TRBV19	TRBJ2-3	-	TRBD2	TGTGCCAGTAGTCCCGGGACTAGCGGGGCAGATACGCAGTATTTT	CASSPGTSGADTQYF
TRBV11-2	TRBJ2-1	-	TRBD2	TGTGCCAGCAGCTTTAACTGGGGGGGCTACAATGAGCAGTTCTTC	CASSFNWGGYNEQFF
TRBV19	TRBJ1-3	-	TRBD1	TGTGCCAGTAGTCACCAGGGGGCGCAAGGAAACACCATATATTTT	CASSHQGAQGNTIYF
TRBV6-5	TRBJ1-5	-	-	TGTGCCAGCAGACCGACATTTGGTCAGCCCCAGCATTTT	CASRPTFGQPQHF
TRBV6-5	TRBJ1-5	-	-	TGTGCCAGCAGCCAGGGGTTGTATAGCAATCAGCCCCAGCATTTT	CASSQGLYSNQPQHF
TRBV5-1	TRBJ1-2	-	TRBD1	TGCGCCAGCAGCGCGACAGGGGATGGCTACACCTTC	CASSATGDGYTF
TRBV19	TRBJ1-5	-	TRBD1	TGTGCCAGTAACCCAGACAGGGGGGGTCAGCCCCAGCATTTT	CASNPDRGGQPQHF
TRBV11-2	TRBJ2-3	-	TRBD1	TGTGCCAGCGGACAATACTCGGGGCGGGACAGGGTCGACACAGATACGCAGTATTTT	CASGQYSGRDRVDTDTQYF
TRBV7-9	TRBJ1-4	-	-	TGTGCCAGCAGCCCGAGGGTGTCTGTAGAAAAACTGTTTTTT	CASSPRVSVEKLFF
TRBV2	TRBJ2-2	-	-	TGTGCCAGCAGGAGGGGACTTGGGAGCACCGGGGAGCTGTTTTTT	CASRRGLGSTGELFF
TRBV28	TRBJ2-2	-	TRBD1	TGTGCCAGCAGTGAGGGGGCACAATACACCGGGGAGCTGTTTTTT	CASSEGAQYTGELFF
TRBV6-5	TRBJ1-6	-	TRBD1	TGTGCCAGCAGTCCCGACAGGGTGGTTCCACCCCTCCACTTT	CASSPDRVVPPLHF
TRBV2	TRBJ2-3	-	-	TGTGCCAGCAGTGTACAGCTCGGATCAACAGATACGCAGTATTTT	CASSVQLGSTDTQYF
TRBV9	TRBJ2-3	-	-	TGTGCCAGCAGCGTAGATGGCCAGGGGAGCACAGATACGCAGTATTTT	CASSVDGQGSTDTQYF
TRBV4-1	TRBJ1-3	-	-	TGCGCCAGCAGCCACTTGGACTCAGCTGGAAACACCATATATTTT	CASSHLDSAGNTIYF
TRBV5-1	TRBJ2-3	-	TRBD2	TGCGCCAGCAGCTTGGAGGGTAGCGGGAGGGGCGGAGATACGCAGTATTTT	CASSLEGSGRGGDTQYF
TRBV29-1	TRBJ1-1	-	-	TGCAGCGGCAGGAACACTGAAGCTTTCTTT	CSGRNTEAFF
TRBV9	TRBJ2-3	-	-	TGTGCCAGCAGCGTTGCTACAGGGACCGCAGATACGCAGTATTTT	CASSVATGTADTQYF
TRBV28	TRBJ1-5	-	-	TGTGCCAGCACCGGGGTCAGGGGTTTTAGCAATCAGCCCCAGCATTTT	CASTGVRGFSNQPQHF
TRBV5-1	TRBJ1-2	-	TRBD1	TGCGCCAGCAGCTTGGGGGGACAGCTTAACTATGGCTACACCTTC	CASSLGGQLNYGYTF
TRBV7-8	TRBJ2-1	medium-sized	-	TGTGCCAGCAGCCTACGGGACAATGAGCAGTTCTTC	CASSLRDNEQFF
TRBV20-1	TRBJ2-5	-	TRBD1	TGCAGTGCTAGTGAGGGGGCGCTCAGGACCCAGTACTTC	CSASEGALRTQYF
TRBV5-1	TRBJ1-4	-	-	TGCGCCAGCAGCTTGCGGGGGGCGCAGGAAAAACTGTTTTTT	CASSLRGAQEKLFF
TRBV7-2	TRBJ1-5	-	-	TGTGCCAGCAGCCACGGACAGAATAGCAATCAGCCCCAGCATTTT	CASSHGQNSNQPQHF
TRBV7-2	TRBJ1-5	-	TRBD1	TGTGCCAGCAGCTTAGGAGGGACAGTTAGCAATCAGCCCCAGCATTTT	CASSLGGTVSNQPQHF
TRBV5-1	TRBJ1-1	-	-	TGCGCCAGCAGCGAAAGCGGGGGCACTGAAGCTTTCTTT	CASSESGGTEAFF